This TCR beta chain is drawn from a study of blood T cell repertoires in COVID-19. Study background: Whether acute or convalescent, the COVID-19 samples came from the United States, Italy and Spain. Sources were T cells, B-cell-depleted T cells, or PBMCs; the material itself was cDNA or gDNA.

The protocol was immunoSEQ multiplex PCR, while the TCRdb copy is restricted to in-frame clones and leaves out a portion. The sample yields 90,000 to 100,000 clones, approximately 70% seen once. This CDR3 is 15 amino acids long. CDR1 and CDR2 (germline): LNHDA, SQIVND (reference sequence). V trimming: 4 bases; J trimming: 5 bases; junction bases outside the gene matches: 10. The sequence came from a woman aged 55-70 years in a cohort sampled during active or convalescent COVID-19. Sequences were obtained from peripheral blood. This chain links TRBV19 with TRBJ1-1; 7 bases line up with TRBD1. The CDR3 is CASSTGGFRGTEAFF. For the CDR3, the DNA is TGTGCCAGTAGTACCGGGGGATTCAGGGGGACTGAAGCTTTCTTT.